This paragraph covers one T cell receptor (beta chain) sequence. Its antigen is not known. These data are taken from a study of OX40 agonist ivuxolimab in advanced cancers. Study findings and constraints: Average numbers of expanded clones were greater in CD8+ T cells than in CD4+.

Assay: immunoSEQ multiplex PCR; the TCRdb copy retains only in-frame clones and omits some. The sample yields tens of thousands of clones, about 88% seen once. Trimming cost V 3 bases and J 1 base, with 13 bases left between them. The CDR3 covers 15 residues. CDR1 and CDR2 (germline): SNHLY, FYNNEI. The sample here was CD4+ or CD8+ T cells sorted from blood, taken in a trial of the OX40 agonist ivuxolimab. This TCR came from an adult with an advanced solid tumor such as melanoma, head and neck, liver or kidney cancer. This chain links TRBV2 with TRBJ2-7; TRBD1 might be the D (6 bases). As DNA, the CDR3 is TGTGCCAGCAGTGAGTCCAGGACAGCGTCCTACGAGCAGTACTTC. It yields the protein CASSESRTASYEQYF.